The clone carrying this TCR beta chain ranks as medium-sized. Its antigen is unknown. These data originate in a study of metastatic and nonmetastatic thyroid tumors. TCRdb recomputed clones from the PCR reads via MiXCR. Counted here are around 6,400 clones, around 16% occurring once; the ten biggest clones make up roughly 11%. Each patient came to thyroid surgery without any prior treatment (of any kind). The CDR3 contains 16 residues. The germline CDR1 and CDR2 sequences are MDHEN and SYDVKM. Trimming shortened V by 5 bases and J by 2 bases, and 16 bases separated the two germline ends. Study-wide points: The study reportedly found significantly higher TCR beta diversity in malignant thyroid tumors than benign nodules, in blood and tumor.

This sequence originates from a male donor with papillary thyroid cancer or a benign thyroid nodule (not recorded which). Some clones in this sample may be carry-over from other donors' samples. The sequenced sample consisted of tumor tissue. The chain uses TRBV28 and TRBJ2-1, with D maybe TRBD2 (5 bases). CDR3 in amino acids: CASSRGIYGAYNEQFF. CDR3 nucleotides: TGTGCCAGCAGTCGTGGAATATACGGGGCCTACAATGAGCAGTTCTTC.